This passage covers 10 T cell receptor beta chains from one sample sequenced in a study of shared clonotypes between healthy human individuals. TCRdb's copy holds only in-frame clones and misses some; the assay was immunoSEQ multiplex PCR. The data show 2 million to 2.5 million clones, over 85% seen once. The sample was naive CD4+ T cells from PBMCs. The sample's subset: CD45RA+ positively selected. The receptor source for this set is a young man in good health. Some clones in this sample may be carry-over from other donors' samples.

The V gene is TRBV7-9, the J gene TRBJ2-5; the D is unclear. The V gene's germline CDR1 is SEHNR and CDR2 FQNEAQ (reference sequence). This CDR3 has 13 residues. V lost 3 bases to trimming and J lost 5 bases, with 10 bases between them. The chain's CDR3 is CASSLNSFETQYF. In DNA form, the CDR3 reads TGTGCCAGCAGCTTGAATAGTTTTGAGACCCAGTACTTC. The whole variable domain, filled in from reference TRBV7-9 and TRBJ2-5, reads DTGVSQNPRHKITKRGQNVTFRCDPISEHNRLYWYRQTLGQGPEFLTYFQNEAQLEKSRLLSDRFSAERPKGSFSTLEIQRTEQGDSAMYLCASSLNSFETQYFGPGTRLLVL.

V usage is TRBV6-6 and J usage is TRBJ1-1; no clear D gene. The germline gives CDR1 MNHNY, CDR2 SVGAGI (reference sequence). V was trimmed by 7 bases and J by 5 bases, leaving 17 bases between them. This CDR3 contains 14 residues. The CDR3 DNA sequence: TGTGCCAGCAAATTAACCGGGGTTGGGACTGAAGCTTTCTTT. It translates to CASKLTGVGTEAFF.

The chain is built from TRBV5-4 and TRBJ1-2; D not certain. The CDR3 consists of 14 residues. V shed 3 bases and J shed 3 bases, with 12 bases lying between them. CDR1 and CDR2 (germline): SGHNT, YYREEE (reference sequence). The CDR3 loop is CASSSGGLYYGYTF. CDR3 coding DNA: TGTGCCAGCAGCTCGGGCGGACTATACTATGGCTACACCTTC. The full variable domain, its missing parts supplied by reference TRBV5-4 and TRBJ1-2, is ETGVTQSPTHLIKTRGQQVTLRCSSQSGHNTVSWYQQALGQGPQFIFQYYREEENGRGNFPPRFSGLQFPNYSSELNVNALELDDSALYLCASSSGGLYYGYTFGSGTRLTVV.

The CDR3 reads CASSLLALGGQGDEQYF. CDR3 DNA: TGTGCCAGCAGCCTTTTGGCCCTAGGGGGACAGGGCGACGAGCAGTACTTC. The chain joins TRBV5-6 to TRBJ2-7; TRBD1 matches 9 bases. V lost 4 bases to trimming and J lost 5 bases; unmatched junction nucleotides: 16. Germline V gene sequence: CDR1 SGHDT, CDR2 YYEEEE. The CDR3 spans 17 residues.

This clone was picked up one time. V gene TRBV20-1 combines with J gene TRBJ2-7; no firm D call. V dropped 4 bases and J dropped 6 bases, with 10 bases sitting between them. CDR3 length equals 11 residues. CDR1 DFQATT and CDR2 SNEGSKA come from the germline V gene (reference sequence). The CDR3 spells CSAISAGEQYF. CDR3 nucleotide sequence: TGCAGTGCTATATCCGCTGGCGAGCAGTACTTC.

This chain uses TRBV2 with TRBJ2-2; a weak D match, TRBD1 (5 bases). Germline CDR1 reads SNHLY; CDR2 reads FYNNEI. CDR3 size: 17 residues. The germline V and J ends were trimmed by 6 bases and 6 bases, with 23 bases remaining between them. The CDR3 here is CASRKGPWVLTPGELFF. The CDR3 nucleotides are TGTGCCAGCAGGAAGGGGCCGTGGGTACTCACGCCCGGGGAGCTGTTTTTT. Filled out from reference TRBV2 and TRBJ2-2, the complete variable domain reads EPEVTQTPSHQVTQMGQEVILRCVPISNHLYFYWYRQILGQKVEFLVSFYNNEISEKSEIFDDQFSVERPDGSNFTLKIRSTKLEDSAMYFCASRKGPWVLTPGELFFGEGSRLTVL.

The chain uses TRBV19 and TRBJ2-2; perhaps TRBD1 as D (6 bases). The CDR3 is made up of 16 amino acids. Germline-derived CDR1 and CDR2 are LNHDA and SQIVND (reference sequence). Trimming left V 1 base short and J 4 bases short, with 13 bases between. The DNA of the CDR3 is TGTGCCAGTAGTATAGCCACCCCCAGGGGCACCGGGGAGCTGTTTTTT. It is translated as CASSIATPRGTGELFF.

Concerning this clone itself: The same CDR3 arises from other DNA sequences in this sample as well. The rearrangement uses TRBV5-1 and TRBJ2-3, with D perhaps TRBD2 (5 bases). The germline gives CDR1 SGHRS, CDR2 YFSETQ. V was shortened by 1 base and J by 3 bases, with 9 bases between the two germline ends. This CDR3 comprises 14 residues. The CDR3 sequence is CASSLSGGTDTQYF. Here the CDR3 DNA reads TGCGCCAGCAGCTTGTCGGGCGGGACAGATACGCAGTATTTT.

The J gene is TRBJ2-1, the V gene TRBV6-5; tentatively, D is TRBD2 (6 bases). V shed 5 bases and J shed 9 bases, with 20 bases lying between them. Germline-derived CDR1 and CDR2 are MNHEY and SVGAGI. CDR3 size: 15 residues. CDR3 coding DNA: TGTGCCAGCAGTCCGGGGGTCTGGGGGTTAAGTGAGCAGTTCTTC. Translating gives CASSPGVWGLSEQFF.

This clone has just one count. The chain recombines TRBV4-3 with TRBJ1-5; 8 nucleotides agree with TRBD1. This CDR3 comprises 15 residues. Germline loops: CDR1 LGHNA, CDR2 YSLEER. V lost 3 bases and J lost 7; bases outside the gene matches: 8. The CDR3 DNA follows: TGCGCCAGCAGCCAGGACTACAGGGGGGACCAGCCCCAGCATTTT. Translating it yields CASSQDYRGDQPQHF.